Below are 32 T cell receptor beta chains sequenced from a single sample in a study of control samples from healthy donors and cancer patients. Measured with immunoSEQ multiplex PCR; TCRdb has only the in-frame clones, and not every one. The data contain roughly 190,000 clones, 91% of them seen just once; the ten biggest clones take up about 1.7%. The sequenced sample consisted of blood. Receptors were obtained from a man younger than 40 in good health.

The chain employs TRBV4-1 and TRBJ2-7; TRBD2 agrees at 9 bases. V lost 1 base and J lost 3; bases outside the gene matches: 4. CDR3 length: 15 amino acids. From germline, CDR1 is MGHRA and CDR2 YSYEKL. CDR3 region: CASSQGAGGYYEQYF. In DNA, the CDR3 is TGCGCCAGCAGCCAAGGAGCGGGGGGTTACTACGAGCAGTACTTC.

The chain uses TRBV4-1 and TRBJ1-2, with D tentatively TRBD1 (6 bases). Per the germline V gene, CDR1 is MGHRA and CDR2 is YSYEKL. The CDR3 has 15 amino acids. With 1 base removed from V and 0 bases from J, the gap between germline ends came to 9 bases. The CDR3 DNA reads as TGCGCCAGCAGCCAAGGGGACACCCCTAACTATGGCTACACCTTC. Amino acid sequence: CASSQGDTPNYGYTF.

The V and J genes are TRBV9 and TRBJ2-3, with TRBD2 matching 9 bases. Germline V gives CDR1 SGDLS, CDR2 YYNGEE. J gave up 5 bases and V 0 bases, and 7 bases lay outside the gene matches. The CDR3 sequence is 16 residues long. CDR3 residues: CASSVAAGGGGDTQYF. CDR3 nucleotides: TGTGCCAGCAGCGTAGCTGCGGGAGGGGGTGGAGATACGCAGTATTTT.

The rearrangement links TRBV5-1 to TRBJ1-2, with a weak D call TRBD1 (5 bases). The germline V and J ends were trimmed by 0 bases and 7 bases, with 16 bases remaining between them. The CDR3 is 15 amino acids. The germline V gene has CDR1 SGHRS and CDR2 YFSETQ. This chain's CDR3 is CASSLDRPAGGGYTF. CDR3 DNA sequence: TGCGCCAGCAGCTTGGATCGACCCGCCGGGGGTGGCTACACCTTC.

This clone has just one count. The rearrangement joins TRBV5-1 to TRBJ1-2; D perhaps matches TRBD1 (5 bases). CDR1 and CDR2 from the germline V gene are SGHRS and YFSETQ. V was shortened by 7 bases and J by 6 bases, with 28 bases between the two germline ends. This CDR3 comprises 17 residues. In DNA, the CDR3 is TGCGCCAGCCAGAGTTACAGGACCGCGCGTTTGAGGAATGGCTACACCTTC. Its protein product is CASQSYRTARLRNGYTF.

This sequence joins TRBV6-5 and TRBJ1-5; D remains ambiguous. The germline V and J ends were trimmed by 5 bases and 6 bases, with 2 bases remaining between them. The CDR3 contains 10 residues. The germline CDR1 and CDR2 sequences are MNHEY and SVGAGI. In DNA, the CDR3 is TGTGCCAGCAGTCGTCAGCCCCAGCATTTT. As protein: CASSRQPQHF.

This chain uses TRBV19 with TRBJ1-5; D gene uncertain. The CDR3 covers 14 residues. Germline lookup yields CDR1 LNHDA and CDR2 SQIVND (reference sequence). Trimming left V 7 bases short and J 1 base short, with 11 bases between. CDR3 amino acids: CASNEGRSNQPQHF. The CDR3 coding sequence is TGTGCCAGTAACGAAGGGAGGAGCAATCAGCCCCAGCATTTT.

The chain joins TRBV12-3 or TRBV12-4 to TRBJ2-1; a weak D match, TRBD1 (6 bases). The V end was cut by 5 bases, the J end by 7 bases, with 9 bases between. The CDR3 length is 12 residues. The CDR3 loop reads CASSAQGNEQFF. DNA for the CDR3: TGTGCCAGCAGTGCGCAGGGGAATGAGCAGTTCTTC.

The chain carries TRBV24-1 and TRBJ2-2; D remains unclear. This CDR3 has 14 amino acids. Per the germline V gene, CDR1 is KGHDR and CDR2 is SFDVKD. Trimming shortened V by 5 bases and J by 0 bases, and 6 bases separated the two germline ends. CDR3 region: CATSGSANTGELFF. The DNA for the CDR3 is TGTGCCACCAGTGGGAGCGCGAACACCGGGGAGCTGTTTTTT.

The chain recombines TRBV6-6 with TRBJ1-3; TRBD1 agrees at 9 bases. Germline V gene sequence: CDR1 MNHNY, CDR2 SVGAGI (reference sequence). The V gene end was trimmed by 5 bases and the J gene end by 0 bases; junction bases not matched to a gene: 14. The CDR3 covers 19 residues. The chain's CDR3 is CASSPRRPGQGSSGNTIYF. As DNA, the CDR3 is TGTGCCAGCAGTCCCCGGCGACCGGGACAGGGTAGCTCTGGAAACACCATATATTTT.

The chain joins TRBV5-1 to TRBJ1-2; D is unclear. Trimming removed 4 bases at V and 6 bases at J, with 16 bases between. CDR1 is SGHRS and CDR2 is YFSETQ in the germline V gene. The length of the CDR3 is 14 residues. The DNA for the CDR3 is TGCGCCAGCAGCCAGTATGGCAGTAGAGATGGCTACACCTTC. It yields the protein CASSQYGSRDGYTF. The entire variable domain, with the rest obtained from reference TRBV5-1 and TRBJ1-2, is as follows: KAGVTQTPRYLIKTRGQQVTLSCSPISGHRSVSWYQQTPGQGLQFLFEYFSETQRNKGNFPGRFSGRQFSNSRSEMNVSTLELGDSALYLCASSQYGSRDGYTFGSGTRLTVV.

The chain recombines TRBV13 with TRBJ1-3; D gene ambiguous. This CDR3 is 16 amino acids long. Germline V gene data show CDR1 as PRHDT and CDR2 as FYEKMQ (reference sequence). Trimming shortened V by 2 bases and J by 0 bases, and 11 bases separated the two germline ends. CDR3 DNA: TGTGCCAGCAGCTTATTGACGGGTGACTCTGGAAACACCATATATTTT. Amino acids: CASSLLTGDSGNTIYF.

This clone has only a few counts. The chain has TRBV27 and TRBJ1-1; D unclear. CDR3 length equals 13 residues. CDR1 MNHEY and CDR2 SMNVEV come from the germline V gene (reference sequence). V was clipped by 3 bases and J by 5 bases, with 10 bases between them. DNA for the CDR3: TGTGCCAGCAGTTTCCAGTGGGAAACTGAAGCTTTCTTT. It encodes CASSFQWETEAFF.

Only a few counts were recorded for this clone. The rearrangement uses TRBV5-6 and TRBJ1-2, with TRBD1 as a possible D gene (5 bases). V was pared by 1 base and J by 4 bases, with 11 bases between. There are 14 residues in the CDR3. Per germline, CDR1 SGHDT and CDR2 YYEEEE. Here the CDR3 reads CASSLRGSSYGYTF. CDR3 DNA: TGTGCCAGCAGCTTGCGGGGCTCCAGCTATGGCTACACCTTC.

The chain employs TRBV9 and TRBJ2-3, with TRBD2 matching over 10 bases. The CDR3 runs 15 residues. Germline CDR1 and CDR2: SGDLS and YYNGEE. Trimming cost V 4 bases and J 1 base; bases outside gene matches: 3. CDR3 sequence (DNA): TGTGCCAGCAGCACAAGCGGGGGGGGCACAGATACGCAGTATTTT. It specifies CASSTSGGGTDTQYF.

J is TRBJ1-1 and V is TRBV7-9; unclear D gene. The CDR3 extends over 11 amino acids. Trimming left V 5 bases short and J 5 bases short, with 6 bases between. Germline V gene data show CDR1 as SEHNR and CDR2 as FQNEAQ (reference sequence). The CDR3: CASSPLTEAFF. In nucleotides, the CDR3 is TGTGCCAGCAGCCCGCTGACTGAAGCTTTCTTT.

This chain links TRBV30 with TRBJ1-2, with 7 bases identical to TRBD1. Germline trimming cut 6 bases from V and 4 bases from J; bases unmatched to any gene: 11. Germline-derived CDR1 and CDR2 are GTSNPN and SVGIG (reference sequence). CDR3 size: 14 residues. The DNA for the CDR3 is TGTGCCTGCAGAAGACAGGGACGAGGCTATGGCTACACCTTC. Protein: CACRRQGRGYGYTF.

The chain has TRBV27 and TRBJ1-5, with D possibly matching TRBD1 (6 bases). The CDR3 is 13 amino acids. The ends were cut back, 11 bases at V and 2 bases at J, with 13 bases in the middle. CDR1 and CDR2 (germline): MNHEY, SMNVEV (reference sequence). The CDR3 DNA sequence: TGTGCCCCGGGGGGGGCGGGCAATCAGCCCCAGCATTTT. Translation: CAPGGAGNQPQHF.

A single count supports this clone. The rearrangement links TRBV2 to TRBJ1-5; maybe TRBD1 (5 bases). This CDR3 contains 13 residues. Germline V CDR1 and CDR2: SNHLY, FYNNEI. The V and J ends lost 7 bases and 6 bases respectively, with 13 bases between them. The CDR3 region is CASTSGPGQPQHF. The CDR3 nucleotides read TGTGCCAGCACGTCAGGGCCGGGTCAGCCCCAGCATTTT.

The rearrangement joins TRBV9 to TRBJ2-1; 9 bases align to TRBD2. The CDR3 has 17 residues. The ends lost 0 bases at V and 4 bases at J; junction bases unmatched: 8. CDR1 SGDLS and CDR2 YYNGEE come from the germline V gene. Written as DNA, the CDR3 is TGTGCCAGCAGCGTAGTGAGTAGCGGGGGCCCATACAATGAGCAGTTCTTC. This encodes CASSVVSSGGPYNEQFF.

V usage is TRBV25-1 and J usage is TRBJ2-3; D not resolved. V was trimmed by 0 bases and J by 2 bases, leaving 9 bases between them. CDR3 length: 15 residues. Per germline, CDR1 MGHDK and CDR2 SYGVNS. Written as DNA, the CDR3 is TGTGCCAGCAGTGAATATAAACATCCCACAGATACGCAGTATTTT. It specifies CASSEYKHPTDTQYF.

This chain joins TRBV6-4 and TRBJ1-2; D not resolved. The V gene lost 2 bases and the J gene lost 5 bases, with 6 bases spanning the gap. Germline V gene lookup returns CDR1 MRHNA and CDR2 SNTAGT. There are 12 residues in the CDR3. CDR3 sequence reads: CASSDAGYGYTF. The CDR3 DNA is TGTGCCAGCAGTGACGCTGGATATGGCTACACCTTC.

The gene calls are TRBV6-5 and TRBJ2-1; the D gene could be TRBD1 or TRBD2 (5 bases each). This CDR3 has 13 amino acids. Germline CDR1 and CDR2: MNHEY and SVGAGI. Trimming took off 8 bases at V and 4 bases at J, with 12 bases between the two ends. The CDR3 here is CASGQGEYNEQFF. The CDR3 DNA is TGTGCCAGCGGCCAGGGAGAATACAATGAGCAGTTCTTC.

The rearrangement uses TRBV10-3 and TRBJ1-4; D is possibly TRBD1 (5 bases). V was shortened by 8 bases and J by 5 bases, with 12 bases between the two germline ends. The germline gives CDR1 ENHRY, CDR2 SYGVKD. CDR3 size: 13 residues. CDR3 sequence (DNA): TGTGCCATCTCTGGGGGGTACAATGAAAAACTGTTTTTT. It codes for CAISGGYNEKLFF.

This chain links TRBV6-4 with TRBJ2-1; 8 nucleotides match TRBD2. The germline gives CDR1 MRHNA, CDR2 SNTAGT. Germline trimming cut 0 bases from V and 6 bases from J; bases unmatched to any gene: 4. The CDR3 runs 15 residues. CDR3 sequence (DNA): TGTGCCAGCAGTGACTCGCGGGGGGCTTCCAATGAGCAGTTCTTC. Translated, it gives CASSDSRGASNEQFF.

This chain uses TRBV20-1 with TRBJ1-4, with 9 bases fitting TRBD1. In germline, CDR1 is DFQATT, CDR2 SNEGSKA (reference sequence). Unmatched junction bases numbered 4, after V lost 3 bases and J lost 8 bases. This CDR3 comprises 13 residues. In DNA, the CDR3 is TGCAGTGCTAGTGGGACAGGGTACGAAAAACTGTTTTTT. As protein: CSASGTGYEKLFF.

A few counts support this clone. The chain combines TRBV6-5 with TRBJ2-2; TRBD2 matches at 9 bases. V shed 8 bases, J shed 1 base, and the junction held 5 bases outside the gene matches. The germline gives CDR1 MNHEY, CDR2 SVGAGI. The CDR3 totals 15 residues. The CDR3 sequence: CASAGGPQNTGELFF. The CDR3 coding sequence is TGTGCCAGCGCGGGGGGGCCACAGAACACCGGGGAGCTGTTTTTT.

This chain links TRBV2 with TRBJ2-2; 7 bases align to TRBD1. The CDR3 runs 17 residues. Germline-derived CDR1 and CDR2 are SNHLY and FYNNEI. V lost 5 bases and J lost 4; bases outside the gene matches: 13. The CDR3 DNA follows: TGTGCCAGCAGTTTCAGACAGGGAAAGGACGCCACCGGGGAGCTGTTTTTT. Its translation is CASSFRQGKDATGELFF.

This rearrangement joins TRBV5-1 to TRBJ2-7; D is uncertain. Looked up from germline, CDR1 is SGHRS and CDR2 is YFSETQ. CDR3 length: 15 residues. The germline V and J ends were trimmed by 0 bases and 0 bases, with 10 bases remaining between them. The CDR3 region is CASSLDSFSSYEQYF. The CDR3 region has the DNA TGCGCCAGCAGCTTGGATTCCTTCTCCTCCTACGAGCAGTACTTC. The variable domain in full, completed from reference TRBV5-1 and TRBJ2-7, reads KAGVTQTPRYLIKTRGQQVTLSCSPISGHRSVSWYQQTPGQGLQFLFEYFSETQRNKGNFPGRFSGRQFSNSRSEMNVSTLELGDSALYLCASSLDSFSSYEQYFGPGTRLTVT.

This chain links TRBV6-6 with TRBJ1-2; no clear D. The ends were cut back, 5 bases at V and 2 bases at J, with 9 bases in the middle. The CDR3 sequence is 13 residues long. The germline gives CDR1 MNHNY, CDR2 SVGAGI (reference sequence). The CDR3 DNA follows: TGTGCCAGCAGTCGTCACATAAACTATGGCTACACCTTC. It yields the protein CASSRHINYGYTF.

The J gene is TRBJ1-1, the V gene TRBV9; no clear D. The length of the CDR3 is 14 residues. Germline V gene sequence: CDR1 SGDLS, CDR2 YYNGEE. The ends were cut back, 3 bases at V and 3 bases at J, with 12 bases in the middle. In DNA, the CDR3 is TGTGCCAGCAGCGAAACAAGGGTGGACACTGAAGCTTTCTTT. It specifies CASSETRVDTEAFF.

This clone has only one observation. The rearrangement joins TRBV27 to TRBJ1-1; TRBD1 matches 9 bases. Germline lookup yields CDR1 MNHEY and CDR2 SMNVEV (reference sequence). The CDR3 runs to 12 residues. Trimming at V came to 11 bases and at J to 6 bases, leaving 7 bases not matched to a gene. The CDR3 is CAAGQGTAEAFF. The DNA for the CDR3 is TGTGCCGCAGGACAGGGGACCGCTGAAGCTTTCTTT.